This entry lists 30 T cell receptor beta chains sequenced from one sample in a study of T-cell reconstitution after alpha-beta-depleted transplantation in children. Researchers prepared the TCRbeta library using unique molecular identifiers, the study reports. Via MiXCR, TCRdb re-called the PCR reads, giving one row per CDR3 protein. The sample consists of nearly 350,000 distinct CDR3 sequences, under 20% of them appearing once. The sequencing here drew on PBMCs, mostly from graft donor cells, taken 360 days after TCRalphabeta/CD19-depleted stem cell transplant. These receptor sequences come from a male patient aged 2-15 years who had a stem cell transplant for acute lymphoblastic leukemia, so the T cells may come from the graft donor.

This clonotype has more than one count but fewer than ten. The V and J genes are TRBV10-3 and TRBJ2-3; 8 bases map to TRBD2. Germline loops: CDR1 ENHRY, CDR2 SYGVKD. V shed 0 bases and J 6 bases; nucleotides not matched to a gene: 8. CDR3 length equals 16 residues. CDR3 sequence (DNA): TGTGCCATCAGTGAGTCGGGTTTAGCGGGATTGGATACGCAGTATTTT. Residues: CAISESGLAGLDTQYF.

The V gene is TRBV29-1, the J gene TRBJ2-5; 11 bases line up with TRBD1. This CDR3 is built from 13 residues. Germline V gene data show CDR1 as SQVTM and CDR2 as ANQGSEA. V shed 4 bases and J 5 bases; nucleotides not matched to a gene: 3. In DNA form, the CDR3 reads TGCAGCGTTGGGGGGACAGGGGGTGAGACCCAGTACTTC. Translated, it gives CSVGGTGGETQYF.

This clonotype appeared a few times. The gene calls are TRBV20-1 and TRBJ2-7; 9 bases align to TRBD1. The CDR3 sequence is 14 residues long. V lost 4 bases and J lost 2; bases outside the gene matches: 6. Germline V gene sequence: CDR1 DFQATT, CDR2 SNEGSKA (reference sequence). The CDR3 DNA sequence: TGCAGTGCTAACCGGGACAGGGTCCCCTACGAGCAGTACTTC. Translation: CSANRDRVPYEQYF.

This clonotype came up a few times. The V and J genes are TRBV20-1 and TRBJ2-3; D may correspond to TRBD1 or TRBD2 (5 bases each). The CDR3 sequence is 15 residues long. V was pared by 4 bases and J by 3 bases, with 17 bases between. Looked up from germline, CDR1 is DFQATT and CDR2 is SNEGSKA (reference sequence). DNA for the CDR3: TGCAGTGCTACGCTCATAGGGACGGGAACAGATACGCAGTATTTT. Translation gives CSATLIGTGTDTQYF.

This clonotype was seen ten or more times. The chain couples TRBV28 to TRBJ2-1, with D perhaps TRBD1 or TRBD2 (6 bases each). The V gene's germline CDR1 is MDHEN and CDR2 SYDVKM. Trimming pared 7 bases from V and 7 bases from J, leaving 17 bases between. The CDR3 sequence is 14 residues long. The CDR3 region has the DNA TGTGCCAGCACCCAAATCGTAGGGGGGAATGAGCAGTTCTTC. This gives the protein CASTQIVGGNEQFF.

This clonotype was observed a few times. Here the CDR3 reads CASSKWAVRDQPQHF. For the CDR3, the DNA is TGTGCCAGTAGCAAATGGGCAGTCAGGGATCAGCCCCAGCATTTT. V is TRBV19 and J is TRBJ1-5; maybe TRBD1 (5 bases). Trimming left V 6 bases short and J 5 bases short, with 17 bases between. The CDR3 is 15 amino acids. The germline V gene encodes CDR1 LNHDA and CDR2 SQIVND (reference sequence).

This clonotype was found many times. The CDR3 DNA reads TGCAGTGCCCCGACTAGCGGGAGCTTTGAGACCCAGTACTTC. Its protein product is CSAPTSGSFETQYF. The V gene is TRBV20-1, the J gene TRBJ2-5; 12 bases align to TRBD2. Germline assignment: CDR1 DFQATT and CDR2 SNEGSKA (reference sequence). The CDR3 extends over 14 amino acids. The ends lost 6 bases at V and 5 bases at J; junction bases unmatched: 7.

This clonotype was picked up a small number of times. The V call is TRBV2, the J call TRBJ2-2; D remains unclear. Trimming took off 6 bases at V and 6 bases at J, with 11 bases between the two ends. The CDR3 consists of 13 residues. CDR1 is SNHLY and CDR2 is FYNNEI in the germline V gene. CDR3 amino acids: CASRHKFSGELFF. CDR3 sequence (DNA): TGTGCCAGCAGGCACAAGTTCTCCGGGGAGCTGTTTTTT.

The chain joins TRBV7-8 to TRBJ2-7, with 12 bases matching TRBD2. This CDR3 spans 17 amino acids. Germline lookup yields CDR1 SGHVS and CDR2 FQNEAQ. V dropped 5 bases and J dropped 2; count of bases not matched to a gene: 10. The CDR3 region is CASSRPTSGRYPYEQYF. The CDR3 DNA follows: TGTGCCAGCAGCCGACCTACTAGCGGGAGGTACCCCTACGAGCAGTACTTC.

This sequence joins TRBV29-1 and TRBJ2-3, with a possible D match to TRBD1 (6 bases). The CDR3 consists of 13 residues. CDR1 is SQVTM, CDR2 ANQGSEA, per germline. V lost 3 bases and J lost 3, with 10 bases in between. The DNA of the CDR3 is TGCAGCGTTGACAGGGGCACTACAGATACGCAGTATTTT. Its translation is CSVDRGTTDTQYF.

This clonotype was found a few times. The chain recombines TRBV4-3 with TRBJ2-7; possibly TRBD2 for D (5 bases). This CDR3 has 15 residues. V lost 0 bases to trimming and J lost 1 base, with 10 bases between them. Germline values: CDR1 LGHNA, CDR2 YSLEER. The CDR3 DNA reads as TGCGCCAGCAGCCAAGACGTACTAGGATCCTACGAGCAGTACTTC. It is translated as CASSQDVLGSYEQYF.

This clonotype has more than one count but fewer than ten. The chain employs TRBV6-2 or TRBV6-3 and TRBJ2-1, with D perhaps assigned TRBD1 or TRBD2 (5 bases each). This CDR3 has 15 amino acids. Trimming pared 6 bases from V and 7 bases from J, leaving 19 bases between. CDR1 MNHEY and CDR2 SVGEGT come from the germline V gene. This CDR3 reads CASSPVTRDPNEQFF. The CDR3 DNA is TGTGCCAGCAGCCCCGTGACCCGGGACCCTAATGAGCAGTTCTTC.

This clonotype was counted only a few times. The chain links TRBV4-3 to TRBJ2-5; no clear D gene. The CDR3 spans 11 residues. Germline V CDR1 and CDR2: LGHNA, YSLEER. Between the trimmed V and J ends, which lost 11 bases and 5 bases, there was a span of 12 bases. The CDR3 here is CAARVGETQYF. The CDR3 DNA sequence: TGCGCCGCAAGGGTCGGGGAGACCCAGTACTTC.

This clonotype was counted ten times or more. The chain carries TRBV6-5 and TRBJ2-1; unclear D gene. The germline CDR1 and CDR2 sequences are MNHEY and SVGAGI. There are 15 residues in the CDR3. The ends were cut back, 0 bases at V and 0 bases at J, with 6 bases in the middle. The CDR3 spells CASSYSSSSYNEQFF. CDR3 sequence (DNA): TGTGCCAGCAGTTACTCGTCTAGCTCCTACAATGAGCAGTTCTTC.

This clonotype was counted only a few times. The rearrangement uses TRBV7-9 and TRBJ2-1; 7 bases line up with TRBD2. Germline loops: CDR1 SEHNR, CDR2 FQNEAQ (reference sequence). V dropped 4 bases and J dropped 7; count of bases not matched to a gene: 7. This CDR3 spans 14 amino acids. CDR3: CASSSGLGVNEQFF. The CDR3 DNA sequence: TGTGCCAGCAGCTCAGGACTAGGGGTTAATGAGCAGTTCTTC.

This clonotype was observed a handful of times. This rearrangement joins TRBV24-1 to TRBJ2-3, with D uncertain. Per the germline V gene, CDR1 is KGHDR and CDR2 is SFDVKD. CDR3 size: 17 residues. The V end was cut by 3 bases, the J end by 0 bases, with 15 bases between. The chain's CDR3 is CATSDPHLTFSTDTQYF. In DNA form, the CDR3 reads TGTGCCACCAGTGATCCCCATTTGACTTTCAGCACAGATACGCAGTATTTT.

The gene calls are TRBV4-3 and TRBJ1-2, with TRBD1 as a possible D gene (5 bases). The CDR3 has 19 amino acids. The V gene lost 0 bases and the J gene lost 0 bases, with 20 bases spanning the gap. CDR1 LGHNA and CDR2 YSLEER come from the germline V gene. CDR3 amino acids: CASSQEWGTPGQTNYGYTF. The DNA for the CDR3 is TGCGCCAGCAGCCAAGAGTGGGGGACGCCAGGGCAGACTAACTATGGCTACACCTTC.

This clonotype has a count of ten or more. This chain uses TRBV28 with TRBJ2-3, with 11 positions matching TRBD2. The V segment lost 3 bases and the J segment 6 bases; nucleotides outside the gene matches: 8. Looked up from germline, CDR1 is MDHEN and CDR2 is SYDVKM. CDR3 length equals 16 residues. CDR3: CASSFLTSGSPDTQYF. The CDR3 bases are TGTGCCAGCAGTTTCCTAACTAGCGGGAGTCCTGATACGCAGTATTTT.

This clonotype has more than one count but fewer than ten. The J gene is TRBJ1-1, the V gene TRBV27; tentative D call: TRBD1 (5 bases). Looked up from germline, CDR1 is MNHEY and CDR2 is SMNVEV (reference sequence). CDR3 length equals 14 residues. V lost 3 bases and J 1 base, leaving 9 bases between the germline ends. CDR3 DNA: TGTGCCAGCAGTTTTGGGGCGGGGAACACTGAAGCTTTCTTT. This encodes CASSFGAGNTEAFF.

This clonotype was found a few times. J is TRBJ1-1 and V is TRBV28, with D perhaps matching TRBD1 (6 bases). The CDR3 has 16 amino acids. Germline CDR1 reads MDHEN; CDR2 reads SYDVKM. V shed 7 bases and J shed 5 bases, with 23 bases lying between them. In DNA, the CDR3 is TGTGCCAGCACCACGCCCCAGGGGATGGGGGGTACTGAAGCTTTCTTT. It encodes CASTTPQGMGGTEAFF.

Many counts were recorded for this clonotype. This chain connects TRBV15 to TRBJ2-1; D unresolved. Trimming shortened V by 0 bases and J by 10 bases, and 16 bases separated the two germline ends. CDR1 LNHNV and CDR2 YYDKDF come from the germline V gene (reference sequence). The CDR3 is 15 amino acids. The CDR3 DNA reads TGTGCCACCAGCAGAGATCTCGGTCCCTTCAGGGAGCAGTTCTTC. It is translated as CATSRDLGPFREQFF.

V and J are TRBV20-1 and TRBJ2-7, with D maybe TRBD1 (6 bases). Germline V gene data show CDR1 as DFQATT and CDR2 as SNEGSKA (reference sequence). Trimming pared 3 bases from V and 5 bases from J, leaving 14 bases between. The CDR3 length is 13 residues. CDR3 loop: CSARSYPGDEQYF. CDR3 nucleotide sequence: TGCAGTGCTAGGAGCTACCCAGGGGACGAGCAGTACTTC.

This clonotype has ten or more counts. The chain recombines TRBV12-3 or TRBV12-4 with TRBJ2-5; 11 positions agree with TRBD1. V was clipped by 1 base and J by 4 bases; unmatched bases: 2. CDR3 length: 15 amino acids. CDR3 sequence: CASSLEGQGAETQYF. The CDR3 DNA is TGTGCCAGCAGTTTAGAAGGACAGGGGGCAGAGACCCAGTACTTC.

This clonotype was found a few times. CDR3 DNA sequence: TGTGCCAGCAGCTTAGCGACAGGGAGCAATCAGCCCCAGCATTTT. It is translated as CASSLATGSNQPQHF. The chain combines TRBV7-2 with TRBJ1-5; 7 bases align to TRBD1. The CDR3 contains 15 residues. J gave up 1 base and V 0 bases, and 0 bases lay outside the gene matches. Germline CDR1 reads SGHTA; CDR2 reads FQGNSA.

This clonotype appeared many times. The chain joins TRBV7-2 to TRBJ2-2; D gene unclear. V lost 2 bases and J lost 7, with 11 bases in between. This CDR3 spans 14 amino acids. Germline V lookup: CDR1 SGHTA, CDR2 FQGNSA. The CDR3 spells CASSLMAPDGELFF. CDR3 nucleotides: TGTGCCAGCAGCTTAATGGCGCCCGACGGGGAGCTGTTTTTT.

This clonotype has only a few counts. This chain joins TRBV6-2 or TRBV6-3 and TRBJ2-2, with D hard to call. Deletions cut 2 bases from V and 2 bases from J, with 6 bases between. CDR3 size: 14 residues. The germline V gene has CDR1 MNHEY and CDR2 SVGEGT. The CDR3 protein is CASSYMHNTGELFF. The CDR3 coding sequence is TGTGCCAGCAGTTACATGCACAACACCGGGGAGCTGTTTTTT.

This chain links TRBV20-1 with TRBJ2-3, with a weak D call TRBD1 (6 bases). Trimming took off 5 bases at V and 0 bases at J, with 15 bases between the two ends. Germline CDR1 and CDR2: DFQATT and SNEGSKA (reference sequence). This CDR3 has 15 amino acids. CDR3 amino acids: CSALSGTLSTDTQYF. The DNA for the CDR3 is TGCAGTGCTCTATCCGGGACACTAAGCACAGATACGCAGTATTTT.

The table lists this clonotype with many counts. The V gene is TRBV12-3 or TRBV12-4, the J gene TRBJ2-7; no reliable D call. The CDR3 extends over 14 amino acids. Deletions cut 3 bases from V and 3 bases from J, with 12 bases between. The CDR3 DNA reads TGTGCCAGCAGTTTTTCAAGTCCTAGCTACGAGCAGTACTTC. It yields the protein CASSFSSPSYEQYF.

This chain uses TRBV4-1 with TRBJ2-7; 10 nucleotides match TRBD1. Per germline, CDR1 MGHRA and CDR2 YSYEKL. The CDR3 covers 17 residues. V trimming: 3 bases; J trimming: 2 bases; junction bases outside the gene matches: 10. The DNA for the CDR3 is TGCGCCAGCAGCCAGAGATCCTCGGGACAGGGGACCTACGAGCAGTACTTC. Its translation is CASSQRSSGQGTYEQYF.

The chain is built from TRBV25-1 and TRBJ1-2; D remains ambiguous. V lost 8 bases and J 4 bases, leaving 14 bases between the germline ends. Germline CDR1 MGHDK, CDR2 SYGVNS. The CDR3 runs 13 residues. CDR3 nucleotide sequence: TGTGCCAGCGGCCTAGGGAATTCCTATGGCTACACCTTC. Its protein is CASGLGNSYGYTF.